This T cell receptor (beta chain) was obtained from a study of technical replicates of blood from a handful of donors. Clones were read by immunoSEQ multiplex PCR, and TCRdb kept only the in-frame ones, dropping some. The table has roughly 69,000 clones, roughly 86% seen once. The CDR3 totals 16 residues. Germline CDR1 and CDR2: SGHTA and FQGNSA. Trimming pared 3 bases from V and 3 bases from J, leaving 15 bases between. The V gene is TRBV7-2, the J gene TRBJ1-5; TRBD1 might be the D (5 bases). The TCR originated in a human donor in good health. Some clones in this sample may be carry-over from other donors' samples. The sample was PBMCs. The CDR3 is CASSFTGPRPNQPQHF. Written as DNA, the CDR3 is TGTGCCAGCAGCTTTACAGGTCCACGGCCCAATCAGCCCCAGCATTTT.